The present entry profiles one T cell receptor (beta chain) with its context. Its specificity is unknown. The data were taken from a study of post-analysis software for immune sequencing data. Overall study: Relapsing-remitting, secondary progressive and progressive-relapsing multiple sclerosis were all included among the disease courses.

Every TCR beta cDNA library bore unique molecular identifiers. Each CDR3 protein gets one entry after TCRdb re-called the PCR reads with MiXCR. The sample holds approximately 440,000 distinct CDR3 sequences, approximately 46% seen once. The study's findings and limits: Higher frequency in patients than in controls was seen for roughly five TRBV segments, with TRBV5-6, TRBV5-1 and TRBV20-1 among them. Significantly lower normalized Chao1 diversity was found in patients with multiple sclerosis relative to controls.

Germline assignment: CDR1 MNHEY and CDR2 SVGEGT. Trimming took 6 bases from V and 8 from J; bases not matched to a gene: 8. CDR3 length: 15 amino acids. What was sequenced was blood. The rearrangement joins TRBV6-2 or TRBV6-3 to TRBJ2-1, with 12 bases aligning to TRBD2. This TCR was sampled from a girl aged 10 to 17 with multiple sclerosis. The CDR3 is CASRTLAGGPYEQFF. The CDR3 region has the DNA TGTGCCAGCAGGACGCTAGCGGGAGGGCCATATGAGCAGTTCTTC.